The sequence of this T cell receptor (beta chain) was determined in a study of OX40 agonist ivuxolimab in advanced cancers. Study in general: Patients assigned to dose escalation were diagnosed with hepatocellular carcinoma, melanoma, renal cell or head and neck cancer. Aged roughly 20 to 85 with a mean of about 60 years, they were around 83% male. Study results and caveats: Undetermined was the antigen specificity of the expanded peripheral T cells. Among the lowest peripheral clonal expansion occurred in 0.1-3.0 mg/kg partial responders.

Regarding this clone: Its antigen is not identified.

Only in-frame clones appear in the TCRdb table, and some are missing; sequencing was by immunoSEQ multiplex PCR. Here the sample spans about 62,000 clones, almost 95% being singletons. Looked up from germline, CDR1 is ENHRY and CDR2 is SYGVKD. The CDR3 extends over 16 amino acids. V lost 3 bases and J lost 0, with 15 bases in between. The chain links TRBV10-3 to TRBJ2-7; tentative D call: TRBD1 (6 bases). The input for sequencing was CD4+ or CD8+ T cells sorted from blood, taken in a trial of the OX40 agonist ivuxolimab. This sequence was found in an adult with an advanced solid tumor such as melanoma, head and neck, liver or kidney cancer. The CDR3 sequence: CAISDNRAQSSYEQYF. CDR3 sequence (DNA): TGTGCCATCAGTGACAACAGGGCCCAGTCCTCCTACGAGCAGTACTTC.